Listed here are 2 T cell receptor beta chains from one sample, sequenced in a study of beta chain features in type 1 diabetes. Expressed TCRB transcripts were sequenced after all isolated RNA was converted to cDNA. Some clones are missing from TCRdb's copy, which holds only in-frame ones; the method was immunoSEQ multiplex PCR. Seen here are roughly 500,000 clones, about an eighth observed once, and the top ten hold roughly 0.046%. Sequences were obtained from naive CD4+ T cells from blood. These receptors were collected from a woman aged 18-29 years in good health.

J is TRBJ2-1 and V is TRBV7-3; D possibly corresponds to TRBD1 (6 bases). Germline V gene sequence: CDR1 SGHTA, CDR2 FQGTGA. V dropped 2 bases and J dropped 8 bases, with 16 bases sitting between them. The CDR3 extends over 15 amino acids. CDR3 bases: TGTGCCAGCAGCTTATCTGGGCAGGGGTTGGATGAGCAGTTCTTC. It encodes CASSLSGQGLDEQFF.

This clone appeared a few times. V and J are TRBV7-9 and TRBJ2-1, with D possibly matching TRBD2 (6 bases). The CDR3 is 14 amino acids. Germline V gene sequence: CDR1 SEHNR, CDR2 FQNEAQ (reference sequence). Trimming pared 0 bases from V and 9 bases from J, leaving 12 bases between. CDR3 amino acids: CASSLAGLIGEQFF. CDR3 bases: TGTGCCAGCAGCTTAGCGGGACTTATCGGTGAGCAGTTCTTC.